These 24 T cell receptor beta chains originate from one sample sequenced in a study of T cell responses to AZD1222 COVID-19 vaccine. Using immunoSEQ multiplex PCR, the repertoire was profiled, and TCRdb retains in-frame clones only, with some absent. The sample yields roughly 95,000 clones, roughly 92% seen once. This specimen consisted of peripheral blood, obtained 28 days after the second AZD1222 dose. The receptor set was obtained from an adult who received the AZD1222 COVID-19 vaccine.

The rearrangement links TRBV7-9 to TRBJ1-6; the D gene is possibly TRBD1 (5 bases). CDR3 size: 12 residues. Germline CDR1 is SEHNR and CDR2 is FQNEAQ (reference sequence). Between the trimmed V and J ends, which lost 4 bases and 11 bases, there was a span of 9 bases. The DNA for the CDR3 is TGTGCCAGCAGCTCATCGGGACCACCCCTCCACTTT. It codes for CASSSSGPPLHF.

This clone has just one count. The chain uses TRBV4-1 and TRBJ2-1; the match to TRBD2 covers 12 bases. This CDR3 contains 15 residues. V dropped 0 bases and J dropped 15; count of bases not matched to a gene: 9. CDR1 and CDR2 (germline): MGHRA, YSYEKL. The CDR3 loop is CASSQDRASGGVRFF. As DNA, the CDR3 is TGCGCCAGCAGCCAAGATCGGGCTAGCGGGGGGGTACGGTTCTTC.

CDR3: CASGETYNSPLHF. CDR3 coding DNA: TGTGCCAGCGGGGAGACATATAATTCACCCCTCCACTTT. V and J are TRBV9 and TRBJ1-6; D uncertain. The V end lost 7 bases, the J end lost 4 bases, and 9 bases lay between the germline ends. The CDR3 length is 13 residues. Germline CDR1 reads SGDLS; CDR2 reads YYNGEE.

The chain uses TRBV7-2 and TRBJ1-1, with 7 bases identical to TRBD1. Germline values: CDR1 SGHTA, CDR2 FQGNSA. The length of the CDR3 is 13 residues. The J segment lost 10 bases and the V segment lost 0 bases, leaving 5 bases of the junction unmatched. For the CDR3, the DNA is TGTGCCAGCAGCTTAGCGCGGGACAGTAGAGCTTTCTTT. This codes for CASSLARDSRAFF. Full variable domain (missing parts from reference TRBV7-2 and TRBJ1-1): GAGVSQSPSNKVTEKGKDVELRCDPISGHTALYWYRQSLGQGLEFLIYFQGNSAPDKSGLPSDRFSAERTGGSVSTLTIQRTQQEDSAVYLCASSLARDSRAFFGQGTRLTVV.

CDR3 nucleotide sequence: TGTGCCAGCAGCTTAGCCGGACGGCACTACGAGCAGTACTTC. Translating it yields CASSLAGRHYEQYF. The chain links TRBV7-9 to TRBJ2-7; D ambiguous. Deletions cut 0 bases from V and 3 bases from J, with 9 bases between. From germline, CDR1 is SEHNR and CDR2 FQNEAQ (reference sequence). The CDR3 runs to 14 residues.

The chain is built from TRBV11-2 and TRBJ2-3; TRBD2 aligns across 14 bases. The CDR3 contains 18 residues. Germline V gene sequence: CDR1 SGHAT, CDR2 FQNNGV. The V segment lost 6 bases and the J segment 0 bases; nucleotides outside the gene matches: 8. CDR3 in amino acids: CASRRTSGGFSSTDTQYF. The CDR3 DNA follows: TGTGCCAGCAGACGGACTAGCGGGGGGTTCTCTAGCACAGATACGCAGTATTTT. The whole variable domain, filled in from reference TRBV11-2 and TRBJ2-3, reads EAGVAQSPRYKIIEKRQSVAFWCNPISGHATLYWYQQILGQGPKLLIQFQNNGVVDDSQLPKDRFSAERLKGVDSTLKIQPAKLEDSAVYLCASRRTSGGFSSTDTQYFGPGTRLTVL.

The rearrangement uses TRBV7-2 and TRBJ1-5, with D hard to call. The germline V and J ends were trimmed by 4 bases and 5 bases, with 15 bases remaining between them. The CDR3 length is 15 residues. Germline loops: CDR1 SGHTA, CDR2 FQGNSA. The CDR3 spells CASSSQDLPHQPQHF. CDR3 nucleotide sequence: TGTGCCAGCAGCTCCCAAGACTTGCCACATCAGCCCCAGCATTTT.

This sequence joins TRBV6-5 and TRBJ1-6; possibly TRBD1 for D (5 bases). The CDR3 has 14 amino acids. Germline CDR1 MNHEY, CDR2 SVGAGI. Trimming removed 8 bases from V and 7 bases from J, with 15 bases in between. Here the CDR3 reads CASSGRSFNSPLHF. The CDR3, as DNA: TGTGCCAGCTCAGGGAGATCTTTCAATTCACCCCTCCACTTT.

The V gene is TRBV2, the J gene TRBJ1-5; 8 bases line up with TRBD1. The length of the CDR3 is 15 residues. The germline CDR1 and CDR2 sequences are SNHLY and FYNNEI. The V segment lost 6 bases and the J segment 1 base; nucleotides outside the gene matches: 5. CDR3 DNA sequence: TGTGCCAGCAGCGACGGACAGGGAAGCAATCAGCCCCAGCATTTT. Residues: CASSDGQGSNQPQHF.

This chain links TRBV5-1 with TRBJ1-1; 7 nucleotides line up with TRBD1. V was pared by 1 base and J by 4 bases, with 7 bases of the junction left unmatched. CDR3 length: 15 amino acids. Looked up from germline, CDR1 is SGHRS and CDR2 is YFSETQ. Here the CDR3 DNA reads TGCGCCAGCAGCTTGAACAGGGGTGGGGTCACTGAAGCTTTCTTT. This codes for CASSLNRGGVTEAFF.

This clone was seen only a few times. V is TRBV7-9 and J is TRBJ1-6, with 8 bases fitting TRBD1. The J segment lost 7 bases and the V segment lost 4 bases, leaving 9 bases of the junction unmatched. This CDR3 comprises 16 residues. Germline V lookup: CDR1 SEHNR, CDR2 FQNEAQ (reference sequence). The CDR3 DNA is TGTGCCAGCAGCTCAGGACAGGGATCATGGAATTCACCCCTCCACTTT. The encoded protein is CASSSGQGSWNSPLHF.

The chain uses TRBV14 and TRBJ1-2; D gene unclear. The V gene lost 4 bases and the J gene lost 7 bases, with 13 bases spanning the gap. Germline lookup yields CDR1 SGHDN and CDR2 FVKESK. This CDR3 comprises 13 residues. The CDR3 DNA follows: TGTGCCAGCAGCCTGGAGGCCCGAACTGGCTACACCTTC. It yields the protein CASSLEARTGYTF.

This sequence joins TRBV6-6 and TRBJ1-3; D unclear. Trimming left V 7 bases short and J 0 bases short, with 4 bases between. CDR1 MNHNY and CDR2 SVGAGI come from the germline V gene (reference sequence). The CDR3 is made up of 12 amino acids. DNA for the CDR3: TGTGCCAGCAAAAACTCTGGAAACACCATATATTTT. Its translation: CASKNSGNTIYF.

In DNA, the CDR3 is TGTGCCAGCAGTTACGAGTACAGGGGGCTACAAGAGACCCAGTACTTC. Translated, it gives CASSYEYRGLQETQYF. This chain connects TRBV6-2 or TRBV6-3 to TRBJ2-5; 9 nucleotides match TRBD1. CDR1 and CDR2 from the germline V gene are MNHEY and SVGEGT. The V and J ends lost 2 bases and 2 bases, in that order; junction bases with no gene match: 6. The CDR3 runs 16 residues.

The rearrangement joins TRBV28 to TRBJ1-2, with 7 bases aligning to TRBD1. Germline lookup yields CDR1 MDHEN and CDR2 SYDVKM. The CDR3 loop spans 15 amino acids. V was pared by 8 bases and J by 4 bases, with 13 bases of the junction left unmatched. CDR3 loop: CASYKGQSSLYGYTF. For the CDR3, the DNA is TGTGCCAGCTACAAGGGACAGAGTTCACTCTATGGCTACACCTTC.

The chain couples TRBV29-1 to TRBJ1-2, with 7 bases aligning to TRBD1. After removal of 7 bases from V and 8 bases from J, the junction contained 13 bases not matched to a gene. CDR3 size: 13 residues. Germline V CDR1 and CDR2: SQVTM, ANQGSEA. In DNA, the CDR3 is TGCAGCGCCCCAAATGACAGGGAGGGCGGCTACACCTTC. The encoded protein is CSAPNDREGGYTF. Drawing the rest from reference TRBV29-1 and TRBJ1-2, the complete variable domain is SAVISQKPSRDICQRGTSLTIQCQVDSQVTMMFWYRQQPGQSLTLIATANQGSEATYESGFVIDKFPISRPNLTFSTLTVSNMSPEDSSIYLCSAPNDREGGYTFGSGTRLTVV.

The DNA of the CDR3 is TGTGCCTGCGGAGGGGGACGGGCAACTAATGAAAAACTGTTTTTT. This translates into CACGGGRATNEKLFF. This sequence joins TRBV30 and TRBJ1-4; TRBD1 is a possible D gene (6 bases). V was pared by 6 bases and J by 0 bases, with 14 bases between. In germline, CDR1 is GTSNPN, CDR2 SVGIG (reference sequence). CDR3 length: 15 amino acids. The whole variable domain, filled in from reference TRBV30 and TRBJ1-4, reads SQTIHQWPATLVQPVGSPLSLECTVEGTSNPNLYWYRQAAGRGLQLLFYSVGIGQISSEVPQNLSASRPQDRQFILSSKKLLLSDSGFYLCACGGGRATNEKLFFGSGTQLSVL.

The J gene is TRBJ1-2, the V gene TRBV29-1; TRBD1 is a possible D gene (6 bases). Germline-derived CDR1 and CDR2 are SQVTM and ANQGSEA. Trimming shortened V by 4 bases and J by 8 bases, and 20 bases separated the two germline ends. CDR3 length equals 14 residues. In DNA form, the CDR3 reads TGCAGCGTTGGCTGGTCGACAGGCCGTCAGGGCTACACCTTC. Translating it yields CSVGWSTGRQGYTF.

The chain employs TRBV6-5 and TRBJ1-2, with TRBD1 identical over 7 bases. The CDR3 is 12 residues long. Germline trimming cut 7 bases from V and 4 bases from J; bases unmatched to any gene: 3. CDR1 is MNHEY and CDR2 is SVGAGI in the germline V gene. CDR3 loop: CASTSGGYGYTF. The CDR3 DNA reads as TGTGCCAGCACCTCAGGGGGCTATGGCTACACCTTC.

The chain joins TRBV5-4 to TRBJ2-2; tentatively, D is TRBD1 (6 bases). The germline gives CDR1 SGHNT, CDR2 YYREEE (reference sequence). The V end was cut by 5 bases, the J end by 6 bases, with 20 bases between. The CDR3 totals 16 residues. The chain's CDR3 is CASRVGGPGGPGELFF. CDR3 DNA: TGTGCCAGCAGGGTAGGGGGTCCTGGAGGCCCCGGGGAGCTGTTTTTT.

The chain is built from TRBV9 and TRBJ2-5; 13 bases agree with TRBD2. CDR1 and CDR2 from the germline V gene are SGDLS and YYNGEE. Trimming at V came to 3 bases and at J to 4 bases, leaving 3 bases not matched to a gene. The CDR3 extends over 15 amino acids. The CDR3 DNA reads TGTGCCAGCAGCGGGGGGACTAGCGGGGCAGAGACCCAGTACTTC. Translated: CASSGGTSGAETQYF.

The V and J genes are TRBV18 and TRBJ2-7; 10 bases map to TRBD1. The V gene's germline CDR1 is KGHSH and CDR2 LQKENI. The CDR3 spans 15 residues. J lost 5 bases, V lost 3 bases, and 7 bases had no gene match. CDR3: CASSPTAGQGHEQYF. The DNA of the CDR3 is TGTGCCAGCTCACCCACCGCGGGACAGGGGCACGAGCAGTACTTC. The full variable domain, rest sourced from reference TRBV18 and TRBJ2-7, is NAGVMQNPRHLVRRRGQEARLRCSPMKGHSHVYWYRQLPEEGLKFMVYLQKENIIDESGMPKERFSAEFPKEGPSILRIQQVVRGDSAAYFCASSPTAGQGHEQYFGPGTRLTVT.

The V call is TRBV12-3 or TRBV12-4, the J call TRBJ1-2, with a tentative D call TRBD1 (5 bases). V lost 2 bases and J lost 4, with 8 bases in between. The CDR3 sequence is 13 residues long. The CDR3: CASSLSGSYGYTF. CDR3 in DNA: TGTGCCAGCAGTTTATCAGGGAGCTATGGCTACACCTTC.

The chain uses TRBV6-5 and TRBJ2-2; D might be TRBD2 (6 bases). V was shortened by 5 bases and J by 7 bases, with 11 bases between the two germline ends. This CDR3 comprises 13 residues. Germline-derived CDR1 and CDR2 are MNHEY and SVGAGI. Written as DNA, the CDR3 is TGTGCCAGCAGTCCAGGACTATTCGGGGAGCTGTTTTTT. The encoded protein is CASSPGLFGELFF.